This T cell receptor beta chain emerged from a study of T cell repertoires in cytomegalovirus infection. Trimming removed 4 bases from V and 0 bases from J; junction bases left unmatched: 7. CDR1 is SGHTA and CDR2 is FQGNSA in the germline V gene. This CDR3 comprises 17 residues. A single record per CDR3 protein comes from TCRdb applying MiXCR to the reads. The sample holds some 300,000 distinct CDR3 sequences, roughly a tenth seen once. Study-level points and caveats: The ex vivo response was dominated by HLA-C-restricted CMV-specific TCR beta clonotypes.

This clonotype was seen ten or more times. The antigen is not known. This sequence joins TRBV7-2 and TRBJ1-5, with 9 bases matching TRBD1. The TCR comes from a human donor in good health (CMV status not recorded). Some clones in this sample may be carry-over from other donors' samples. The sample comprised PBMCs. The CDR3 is CASSSSQGAISNQPQHF. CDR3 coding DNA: TGTGCCAGCAGCTCGTCACAGGGGGCCATTAGCAATCAGCCCCAGCATTTT.